These 15 T cell receptor beta chains were all obtained from the same sample, sequenced in a study of cytomegalovirus exposure and HLA in healthy donors. Repertoires were generated with immunoSEQ multiplex PCR, while TCRdb's copy carries only in-frame clones and drops some. The data show tens of thousands of clones, with about 95% seen just once and about 3% held by the top ten. Material: PBMCs. The origin of the receptors is a man aged 18 to 29 in good health and CMV-seronegative.

The V call is TRBV13, the J call TRBJ2-2; 10 bases agree with TRBD1. Trimming at V came to 11 bases and at J to 5 bases, leaving 8 bases not matched to a gene. The CDR3 is made up of 14 amino acids. CDR1 PRHDT and CDR2 FYEKMQ come from the germline V gene (reference sequence). The chain's CDR3 is CACRDRGDTGELFF. CDR3 nucleotides: TGTGCCTGCCGGGACAGGGGAGATACCGGGGAGCTGTTTTTT. Together with reference TRBV13 and TRBJ2-2, the CDR3 gives the full variable domain: AAGVIQSPRHLIKEKRETATLKCYPIPRHDTVYWYQQGPGQDPQFLISFYEKMQSDKGSIPDRFSAQQFSDYHSELNMSSLELGDSALYFCACRDRGDTGELFFGEGSRLTVL.

The V and J genes are TRBV27 and TRBJ1-5; a weak D match, TRBD1 (6 bases). CDR3 length: 17 residues. Germline values: CDR1 MNHEY, CDR2 SMNVEV (reference sequence). The germline V and J ends were trimmed by 0 bases and 0 bases, with 12 bases remaining between them. The CDR3 sequence: CASSLSVGAASNQPQHF. As DNA, the CDR3 is TGTGCCAGCAGTTTATCGGTGGGGGCGGCTAGCAATCAGCCCCAGCATTTT.

The chain carries TRBV27 and TRBJ1-2; 8 bases align to TRBD1. Losses at the gene ends were 5 bases for V and 8 bases for J; bases not matched to a gene: 7. CDR1 is MNHEY, CDR2 SMNVEV, per germline (reference sequence). The CDR3 contains 13 residues. CDR3 sequence: CASSPTGVYGYTF. CDR3 DNA: TGTGCCAGCAGTCCGACAGGGGTCTACGGCTACACCTTC.

A few counts support this clone. The genes are TRBV27 and TRBJ2-3; TRBD2 is a possible D gene (7 bases). This CDR3 is 16 amino acids long. Trimming removed 7 bases from V and 4 bases from J, with 21 bases in between. Germline V lookup: CDR1 MNHEY, CDR2 SMNVEV (reference sequence). The CDR3 is CASIPRWGGAADTQYF. The DNA for the CDR3 is TGTGCCAGCATCCCCCGTTGGGGGGGGGCAGCAGATACGCAGTATTTT.

This chain joins TRBV5-1 and TRBJ2-3, with TRBD1 as a possible D gene (5 bases). Trimming left V 0 bases short and J 0 bases short, with 5 bases between. The germline CDR1 and CDR2 sequences are SGHRS and YFSETQ. The CDR3 has 14 amino acids. The CDR3 nucleotides read TGCGCCAGCAGCTTGGGGGGCAGCACAGATACGCAGTATTTT. Amino acid sequence: CASSLGGSTDTQYF.

This chain connects TRBV18 to TRBJ2-7, with D possibly being TRBD1 (5 bases). CDR1 is KGHSH and CDR2 is LQKENI in the germline V gene. Between the trimmed V and J ends, which lost 2 bases and 6 bases, there was a span of 20 bases. There are 16 residues in the CDR3. The CDR3 here is CASSPLSRQTLFEQYF. Written as DNA, the CDR3 is TGTGCCAGCTCACCATTATCTCGACAGACACTTTTCGAGCAGTACTTC. The full variable domain, with the rest looked up from reference TRBV18 and TRBJ2-7, is NAGVMQNPRHLVRRRGQEARLRCSPMKGHSHVYWYRQLPEEGLKFMVYLQKENIIDESGMPKERFSAEFPKEGPSILRIQQVVRGDSAAYFCASSPLSRQTLFEQYFGPGTRLTVT.

Remarks on this clone: The same CDR3 arises from other DNA sequences in this sample as well. The chain is built from TRBV7-2 and TRBJ1-2; perhaps TRBD1 as D (6 bases). Germline CDR1 reads SGHTA; CDR2 reads FQGNSA. The CDR3 is 13 residues long. The V end lost 4 bases, the J end lost 4 bases, and 10 bases lay between the germline ends. The CDR3 sequence: CASSSTGGYGYTF. In DNA, the CDR3 is TGTGCCAGCAGCTCGACAGGAGGCTATGGCTACACCTTC.

V and J are TRBV19 and TRBJ1-1; D is ambiguous. The CDR3 spans 13 residues. V lost 4 bases, J lost 4 bases, and 10 bases lay in between. The germline V gene encodes CDR1 LNHDA and CDR2 SQIVND (reference sequence). CDR3 residues: CASSKRGVTEAFF. DNA for the CDR3: TGTGCCAGTAGTAAGCGAGGAGTCACTGAAGCTTTCTTT.

The chain carries TRBV11-2 and TRBJ1-1, with 9 bases that match TRBD1. Germline V CDR1 and CDR2: SGHAT, FQNNGV. V lost 3 bases, J lost 2 bases, and 1 base stayed unmatched. The CDR3 runs to 14 residues. The CDR3 here is CASSLTGGNTEAFF. Written as DNA, the CDR3 is TGTGCCAGCAGCTTGACAGGGGGTAACACTGAAGCTTTCTTT.

This chain connects TRBV27 to TRBJ2-4, with D perhaps matching TRBD1 (5 bases). The germline V and J ends were trimmed by 4 bases and 13 bases, with 17 bases remaining between them. The CDR3 totals 13 residues. Per the germline V gene, CDR1 is MNHEY and CDR2 is SMNVEV (reference sequence). Written as DNA, the CDR3 is TGTGCCAGCAGTTCAACGGACACGACTCCCCAGTACTTC. Its protein product is CASSSTDTTPQYF.

Only one count was recorded for this clone. The V call is TRBV7-2, the J call TRBJ2-3; 16 bases fit TRBD2. The CDR3 is 18 amino acids. Trimming took 4 bases from V and 4 from J; bases not matched to a gene: 8. Germline V gene data show CDR1 as SGHTA and CDR2 as FQGNSA. The CDR3 DNA sequence: TGTGCCAGCAGCTCCTCCGGGACTAGCGGGGGGGCCGCAGATACGCAGTATTTT. It specifies CASSSSGTSGGAADTQYF.

The chain employs TRBV19 and TRBJ2-3; maybe TRBD2 (6 bases). Germline assignment: CDR1 LNHDA and CDR2 SQIVND (reference sequence). The V gene lost 6 bases and the J gene lost 2 bases, with 18 bases spanning the gap. The CDR3 sequence is 16 residues long. The CDR3 reads CASSPRVSGHTDTQYF. In DNA form, the CDR3 reads TGTGCCAGTAGCCCCCGAGTTAGCGGTCACACAGATACGCAGTATTTT.

The genes are TRBV29-1 and TRBJ1-1; unclear D gene. V lost 4 bases and J lost 3, with 9 bases in between. The CDR3 is made up of 12 amino acids. CDR1 is SQVTM and CDR2 is ANQGSEA in the germline V gene. The DNA for the CDR3 is TGCAGCGTTGCGGGGTTAGACACTGAAGCTTTCTTT. Protein product: CSVAGLDTEAFF. Together with reference TRBV29-1 and TRBJ1-1, the CDR3 gives the full variable domain: SAVISQKPSRDICQRGTSLTIQCQVDSQVTMMFWYRQQPGQSLTLIATANQGSEATYESGFVIDKFPISRPNLTFSTLTVSNMSPEDSSIYLCSVAGLDTEAFFGQGTRLTVV.

This chain links TRBV28 with TRBJ2-4; TRBD1 matches at 9 bases. V gave up 5 bases and J gave up 3 bases; unmatched junction bases: 8. Germline CDR1 MDHEN, CDR2 SYDVKM. This CDR3 region has 16 residues. The DNA of the CDR3 is TGTGCCAGCAGTCCGGGACAGGGAGCCCACAAAAACATTCAGTACTTC. Translating it yields CASSPGQGAHKNIQYF.

The J gene is TRBJ2-7, the V gene TRBV4-1, with D unresolved. Per germline, CDR1 MGHRA and CDR2 YSYEKL. The germline V and J ends were trimmed by 0 bases and 0 bases, with 12 bases remaining between them. The CDR3 has 16 amino acids. DNA for the CDR3: TGCGCCAGCAGCCAAGATAGTGCCACTTTCTCCTACGAGCAGTACTTC. This codes for CASSQDSATFSYEQYF.